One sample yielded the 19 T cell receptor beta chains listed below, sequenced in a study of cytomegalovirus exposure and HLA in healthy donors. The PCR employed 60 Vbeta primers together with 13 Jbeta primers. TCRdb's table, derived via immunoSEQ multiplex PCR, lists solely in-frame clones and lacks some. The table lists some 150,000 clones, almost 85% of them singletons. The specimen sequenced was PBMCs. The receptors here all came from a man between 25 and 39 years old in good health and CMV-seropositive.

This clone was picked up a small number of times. The CDR3 is CASTVTENTGELFF. CDR3 nucleotides: TGTGCCAGCACCGTGACAGAGAACACCGGGGAGCTGTTTTTT. V and J are TRBV6-1 and TRBJ2-2, with TRBD1 as a possible D gene (5 bases). Per the germline V gene, CDR1 is MNHNS and CDR2 is SASEGT. This CDR3 spans 14 amino acids. Trimming stripped 7 bases from V and 1 base from J, with 10 bases between.

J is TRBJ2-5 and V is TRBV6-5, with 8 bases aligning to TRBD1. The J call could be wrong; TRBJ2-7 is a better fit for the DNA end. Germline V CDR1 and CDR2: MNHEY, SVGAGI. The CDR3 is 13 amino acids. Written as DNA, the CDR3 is TGTGCCACCAAGACAGGGGCCGAGTACGAGCAGTACTTC. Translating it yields CATKTGAEYEQYF.

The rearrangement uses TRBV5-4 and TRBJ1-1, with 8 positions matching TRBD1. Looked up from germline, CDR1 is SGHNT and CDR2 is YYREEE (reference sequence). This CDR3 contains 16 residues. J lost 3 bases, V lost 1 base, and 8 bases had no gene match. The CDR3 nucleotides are TGTGCCAGCAGCTTGACAGGGGGGGGGCTGTACACTGAAGCTTTCTTT. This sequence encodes CASSLTGGGLYTEAFF. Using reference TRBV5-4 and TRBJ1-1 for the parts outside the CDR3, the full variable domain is ETGVTQSPTHLIKTRGQQVTLRCSSQSGHNTVSWYQQALGQGPQFIFQYYREEENGRGNFPPRFSGLQFPNYSSELNVNALELDDSALYLCASSLTGGGLYTEAFFGQGTRLTVV.

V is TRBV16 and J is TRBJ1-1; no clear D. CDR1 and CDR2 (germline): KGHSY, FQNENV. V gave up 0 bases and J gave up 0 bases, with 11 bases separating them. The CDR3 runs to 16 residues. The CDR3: CASSQSELILNTEAFF. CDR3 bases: TGTGCCAGCAGCCAATCCGAACTCATCCTGAACACTGAAGCTTTCTTT.

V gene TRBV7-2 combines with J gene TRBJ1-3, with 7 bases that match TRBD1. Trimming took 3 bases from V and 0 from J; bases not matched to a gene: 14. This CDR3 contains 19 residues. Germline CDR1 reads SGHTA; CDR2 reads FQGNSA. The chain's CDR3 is CASSLFPPRTGPSGNTIYF. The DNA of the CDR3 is TGTGCCAGCAGCTTGTTCCCCCCCCGGACAGGTCCCTCTGGAAACACCATATATTTT.

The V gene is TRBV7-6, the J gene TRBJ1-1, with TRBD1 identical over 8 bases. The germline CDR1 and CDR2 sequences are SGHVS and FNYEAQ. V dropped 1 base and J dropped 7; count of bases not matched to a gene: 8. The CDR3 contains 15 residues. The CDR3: CASSLGRTGLREAFF. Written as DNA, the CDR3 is TGTGCCAGCAGCTTAGGCAGGACAGGGTTACGTGAAGCTTTCTTT.

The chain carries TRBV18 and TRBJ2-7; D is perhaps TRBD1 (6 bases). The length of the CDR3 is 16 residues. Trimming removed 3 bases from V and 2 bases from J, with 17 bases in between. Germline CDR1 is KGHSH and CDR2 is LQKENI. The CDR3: CASSPPGPRGTYEQYF. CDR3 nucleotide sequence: TGTGCCAGCTCACCGCCCGGGCCCAGGGGAACCTACGAGCAGTACTTC. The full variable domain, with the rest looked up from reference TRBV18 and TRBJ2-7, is NAGVMQNPRHLVRRRGQEARLRCSPMKGHSHVYWYRQLPEEGLKFMVYLQKENIIDESGMPKERFSAEFPKEGPSILRIQQVVRGDSAAYFCASSPPGPRGTYEQYFGPGTRLTVT.

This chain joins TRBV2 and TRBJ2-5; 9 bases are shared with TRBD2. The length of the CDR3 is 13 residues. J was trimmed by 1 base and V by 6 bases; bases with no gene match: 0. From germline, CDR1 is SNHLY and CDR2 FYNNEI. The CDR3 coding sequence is TGTGCCAGCAGGGGACTAGCCCAAGAGACCCAGTACTTC. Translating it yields CASRGLAQETQYF.

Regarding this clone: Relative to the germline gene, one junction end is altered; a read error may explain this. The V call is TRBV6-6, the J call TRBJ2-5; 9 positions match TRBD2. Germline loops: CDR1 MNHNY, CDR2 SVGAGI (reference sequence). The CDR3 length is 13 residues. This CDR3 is CASSYSASGIGDF. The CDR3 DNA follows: TGTGCCAGCAGTTACTCCGCTAGCGGGATAGGGGACTTC.

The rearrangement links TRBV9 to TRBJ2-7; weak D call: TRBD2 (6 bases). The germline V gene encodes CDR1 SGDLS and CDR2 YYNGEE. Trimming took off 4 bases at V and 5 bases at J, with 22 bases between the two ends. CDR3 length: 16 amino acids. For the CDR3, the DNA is TGTGCCAGCAGCCTAGGGTACAAGGAGGGGCCCCACGAGCAGTACTTC. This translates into CASSLGYKEGPHEQYF.

The CDR3 is CASSEVGLAGRNEQFF. The CDR3 DNA follows: TGTGCCAGCAGTGAAGTCGGACTAGCGGGGAGAAATGAGCAGTTCTTC. The J gene is TRBJ2-1, the V gene TRBV6-1; 12 nucleotides line up with TRBD2. The CDR3 covers 16 residues. After removal of 1 base from V and 7 bases from J, the junction contained 5 bases not matched to a gene. Germline-derived CDR1 and CDR2 are MNHNS and SASEGT.

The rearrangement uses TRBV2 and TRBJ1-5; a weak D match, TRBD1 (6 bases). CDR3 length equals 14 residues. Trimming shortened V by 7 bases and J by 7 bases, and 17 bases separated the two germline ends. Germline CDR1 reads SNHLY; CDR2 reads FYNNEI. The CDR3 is CASKREQTGQPQHF. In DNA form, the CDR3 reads TGTGCCAGCAAGCGGGAACAAACAGGGCAGCCCCAGCATTTT.

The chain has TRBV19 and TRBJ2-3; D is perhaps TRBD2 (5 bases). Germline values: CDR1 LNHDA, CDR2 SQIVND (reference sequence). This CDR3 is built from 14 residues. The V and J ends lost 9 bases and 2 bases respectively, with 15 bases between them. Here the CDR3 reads CASRDKRHTDTQYF. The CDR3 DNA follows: TGTGCCAGCCGCGATAAGCGGCACACAGATACGCAGTATTTT. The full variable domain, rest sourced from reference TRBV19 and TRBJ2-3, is DGGITQSPKYLFRKEGQNVTLSCEQNLNHDAMYWYRQDPGQGLRLIYYSQIVNDFQKGDIAEGYSVSREKKESFPLTVTSAQKNPTAFYLCASRDKRHTDTQYFGPGTRLTVL.

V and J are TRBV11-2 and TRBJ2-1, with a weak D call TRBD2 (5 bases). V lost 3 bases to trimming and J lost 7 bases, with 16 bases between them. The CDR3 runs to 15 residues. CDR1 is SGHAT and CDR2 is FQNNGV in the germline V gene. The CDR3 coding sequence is TGTGCCAGCAGCTTGGGGAACCAGCGCGGGAATGAGCAGTTCTTC. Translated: CASSLGNQRGNEQFF.

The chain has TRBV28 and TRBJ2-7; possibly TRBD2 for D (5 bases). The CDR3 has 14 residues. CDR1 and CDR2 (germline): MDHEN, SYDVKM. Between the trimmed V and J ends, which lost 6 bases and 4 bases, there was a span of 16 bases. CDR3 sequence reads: CASSYRGHGYEQYF. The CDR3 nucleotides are TGTGCCAGCAGCTACCGGGGTCACGGGTACGAGCAGTACTTC.

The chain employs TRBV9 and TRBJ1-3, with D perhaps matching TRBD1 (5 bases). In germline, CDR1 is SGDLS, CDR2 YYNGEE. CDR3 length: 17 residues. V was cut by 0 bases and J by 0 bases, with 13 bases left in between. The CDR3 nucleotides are TGTGCCAGCAGCGTAGGGTGGGGACTTAGCTCTGGAAACACCATATATTTT. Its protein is CASSVGWGLSSGNTIYF.

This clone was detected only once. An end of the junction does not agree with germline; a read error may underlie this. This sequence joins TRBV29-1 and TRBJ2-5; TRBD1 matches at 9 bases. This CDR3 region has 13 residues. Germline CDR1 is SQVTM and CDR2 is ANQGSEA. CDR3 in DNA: TGCAGCGTCGAAGACAGGGGGAAAGAGACCCAGTACTTC. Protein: CSVEDRGKETQYF. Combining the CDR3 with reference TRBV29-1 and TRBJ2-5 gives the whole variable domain SAVISQKPSRDICQRGTSLTIQCQVDSQVTMMFWYRQQPGQSLTLIATANQGSEATYESGFVIDKFPISRPNLTFSTLTVSNMSPEDSSIYLCSVEDRGKETQYFGPGTRLLVL.

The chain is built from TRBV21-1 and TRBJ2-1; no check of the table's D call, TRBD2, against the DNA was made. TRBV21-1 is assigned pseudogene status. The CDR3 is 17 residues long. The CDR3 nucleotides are TGTGCCAGCAGTAATGACCAGAGCGATAGCTCCTACAATGAGCAGTTCTTC. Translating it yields CASSNDQSDSSYNEQFF.

The CDR3 sequence is CATEKRGEADTQYF. The CDR3 DNA sequence: TGTGCCACCGAAAAGCGGGGGGAGGCAGATACGCAGTATTTT. The chain joins TRBV6-1 to TRBJ2-3; 9 bases are shared with TRBD2. The CDR3 contains 14 residues. CDR1 and CDR2 (germline): MNHNS, SASEGT. J gave up 4 bases and V 10 bases, and 9 bases lay outside the gene matches.